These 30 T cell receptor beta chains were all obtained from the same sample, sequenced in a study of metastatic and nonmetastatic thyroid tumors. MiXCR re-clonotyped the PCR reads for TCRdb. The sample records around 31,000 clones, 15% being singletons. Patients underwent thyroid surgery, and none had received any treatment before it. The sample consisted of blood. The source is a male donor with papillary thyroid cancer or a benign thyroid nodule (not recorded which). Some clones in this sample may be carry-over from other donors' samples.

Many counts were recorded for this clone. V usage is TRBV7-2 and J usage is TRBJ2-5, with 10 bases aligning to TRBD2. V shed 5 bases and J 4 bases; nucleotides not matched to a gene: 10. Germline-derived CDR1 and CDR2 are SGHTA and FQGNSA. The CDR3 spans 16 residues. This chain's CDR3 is CASSPGTSVLPETQYF. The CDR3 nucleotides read TGTGCCAGCAGCCCTGGGACTAGCGTTCTCCCAGAGACCCAGTACTTC. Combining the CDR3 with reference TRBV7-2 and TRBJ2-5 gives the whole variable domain GAGVSQSPSNKVTEKGKDVELRCDPISGHTALYWYRQSLGQGLEFLIYFQGNSAPDKSGLPSDRFSAERTGGSVSTLTIQRTQQEDSAVYLCASSPGTSVLPETQYFGPGTRLLVL.

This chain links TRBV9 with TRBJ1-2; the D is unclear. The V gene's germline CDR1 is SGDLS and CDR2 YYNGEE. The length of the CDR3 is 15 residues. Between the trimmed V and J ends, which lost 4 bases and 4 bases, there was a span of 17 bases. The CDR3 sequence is CASSPHTGEGYGYTF. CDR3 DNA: TGTGCCAGCAGCCCCCATACGGGAGAGGGCTATGGCTACACCTTC.

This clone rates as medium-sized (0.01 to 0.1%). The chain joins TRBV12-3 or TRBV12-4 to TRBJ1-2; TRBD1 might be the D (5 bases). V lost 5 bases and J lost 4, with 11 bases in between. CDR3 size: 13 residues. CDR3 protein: CASSPDIGYGYTF. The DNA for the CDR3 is TGTGCCAGCAGTCCGGACATTGGCTATGGCTACACCTTC.

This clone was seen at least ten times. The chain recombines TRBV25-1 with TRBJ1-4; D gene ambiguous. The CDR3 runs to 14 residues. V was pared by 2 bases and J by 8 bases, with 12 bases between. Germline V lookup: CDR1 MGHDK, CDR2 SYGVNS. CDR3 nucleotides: TGTGCCAGCAGTGAAGGGCAGGTAAACGAAAAACTGTTTTTT. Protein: CASSEGQVNEKLFF.

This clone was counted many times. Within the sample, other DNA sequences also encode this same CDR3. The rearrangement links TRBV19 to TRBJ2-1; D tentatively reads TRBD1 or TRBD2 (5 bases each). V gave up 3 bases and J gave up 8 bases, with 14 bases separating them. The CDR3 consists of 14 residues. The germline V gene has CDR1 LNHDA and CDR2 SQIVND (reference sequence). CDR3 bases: TGTGCCAGTAGTATGGGCAGGGACCGGGATGAGCAGTTCTTC. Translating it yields CASSMGRDRDEQFF.

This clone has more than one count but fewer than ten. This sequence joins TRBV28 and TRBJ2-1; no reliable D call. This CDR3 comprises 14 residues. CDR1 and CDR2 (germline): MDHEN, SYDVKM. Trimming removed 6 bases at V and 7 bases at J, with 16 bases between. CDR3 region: CASSQGRVRNEQFF. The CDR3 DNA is TGTGCCAGCAGCCAAGGACGGGTACGTAATGAGCAGTTCTTC. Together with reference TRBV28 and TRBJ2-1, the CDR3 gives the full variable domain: DVKVTQSSRYLVKRTGEKVFLECVQDMDHENMFWYRQDPGLGLRLIYFSYDVKMKEKGDIPEGYSVSREKKERFSLILESASTNQTSMYLCASSQGRVRNEQFFGPGTRLTVL.

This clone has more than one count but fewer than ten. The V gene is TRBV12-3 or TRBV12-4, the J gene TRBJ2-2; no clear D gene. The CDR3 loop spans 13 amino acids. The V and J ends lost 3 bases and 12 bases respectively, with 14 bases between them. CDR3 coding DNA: TGTGCCAGCAGTTTCGGCCCCGAAGTGCAGCTGTTTTTT. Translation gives CASSFGPEVQLFF.

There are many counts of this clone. Written as DNA, the CDR3 is TGTGCCACCAGGCCCGGGACAGGGTCTGGAAACACCATATATTTT. Translation: CATRPGTGSGNTIYF. The rearrangement uses TRBV10-3 and TRBJ1-3, with 9 nucleotides matching TRBD1. Germline V gives CDR1 ENHRY, CDR2 SYGVKD. J lost 1 base, V lost 10 bases, and 8 bases had no gene match. CDR3 length equals 15 residues.

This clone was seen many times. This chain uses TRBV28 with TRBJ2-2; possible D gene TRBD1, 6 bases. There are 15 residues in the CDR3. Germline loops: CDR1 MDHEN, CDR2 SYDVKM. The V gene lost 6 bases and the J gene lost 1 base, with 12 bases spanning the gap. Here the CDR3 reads CASRTGQMNTGELFF. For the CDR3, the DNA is TGTGCCAGCAGAACAGGACAGATGAACACCGGGGAGCTGTTTTTT.

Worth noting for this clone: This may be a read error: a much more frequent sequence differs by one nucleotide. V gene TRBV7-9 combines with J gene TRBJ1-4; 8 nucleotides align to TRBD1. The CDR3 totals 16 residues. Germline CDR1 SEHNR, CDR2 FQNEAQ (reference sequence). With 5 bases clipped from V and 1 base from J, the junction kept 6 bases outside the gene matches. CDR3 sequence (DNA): TGTGCCAGCAGCATCGGTGACAGGGGAACTAATGAAAAACTGTTTTTT. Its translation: CASSIGDRGTNEKLFF.

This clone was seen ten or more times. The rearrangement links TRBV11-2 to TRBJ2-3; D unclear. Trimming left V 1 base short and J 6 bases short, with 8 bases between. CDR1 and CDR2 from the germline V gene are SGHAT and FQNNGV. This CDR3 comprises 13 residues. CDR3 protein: CASSLGWTDTQYF. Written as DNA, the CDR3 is TGTGCCAGCAGCTTAGGATGGACGGATACGCAGTATTTT.

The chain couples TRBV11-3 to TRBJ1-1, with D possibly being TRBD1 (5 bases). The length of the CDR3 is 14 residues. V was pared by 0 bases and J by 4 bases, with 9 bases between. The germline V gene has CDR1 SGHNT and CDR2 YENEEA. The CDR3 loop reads CASSLDRGGTEAFF. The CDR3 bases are TGTGCCAGCAGCTTAGATAGGGGAGGCACTGAAGCTTTCTTT.

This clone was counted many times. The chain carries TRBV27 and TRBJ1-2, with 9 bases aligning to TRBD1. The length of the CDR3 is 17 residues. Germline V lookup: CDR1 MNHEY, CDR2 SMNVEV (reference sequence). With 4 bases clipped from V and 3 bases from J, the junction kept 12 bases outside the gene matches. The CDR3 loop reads CASSYPPSWTGDYGYTF. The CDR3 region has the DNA TGTGCCAGCAGTTACCCTCCTTCCTGGACAGGGGACTATGGCTACACCTTC.

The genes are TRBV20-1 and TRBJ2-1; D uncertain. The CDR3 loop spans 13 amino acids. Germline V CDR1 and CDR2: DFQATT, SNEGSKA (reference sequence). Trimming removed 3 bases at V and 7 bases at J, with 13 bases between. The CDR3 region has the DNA TGCAGTGCTAGGGGCGGCATTCTGAATGAGCAGTTCTTC. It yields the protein CSARGGILNEQFF.

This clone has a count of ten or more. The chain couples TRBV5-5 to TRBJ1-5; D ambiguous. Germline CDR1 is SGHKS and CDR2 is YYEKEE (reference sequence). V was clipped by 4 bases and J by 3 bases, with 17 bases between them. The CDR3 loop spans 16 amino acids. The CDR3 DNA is TGTGCCAGCAGCCTGGGCGGCATAAAAACCAATCAGCCCCAGCATTTT. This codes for CASSLGGIKTNQPQHF.

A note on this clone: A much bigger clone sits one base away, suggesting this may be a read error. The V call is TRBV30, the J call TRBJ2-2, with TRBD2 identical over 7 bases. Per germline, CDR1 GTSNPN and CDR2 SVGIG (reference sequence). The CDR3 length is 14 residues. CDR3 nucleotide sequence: TGTGCCTGGAGTGCACTAGCGCGGTCCGGGGATCTGTTTTTT. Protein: CAWSALARSGDLFF.

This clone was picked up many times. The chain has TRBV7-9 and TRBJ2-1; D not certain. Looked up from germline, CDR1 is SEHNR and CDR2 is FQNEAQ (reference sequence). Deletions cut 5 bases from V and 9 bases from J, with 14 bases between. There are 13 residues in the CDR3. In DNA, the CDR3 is TGTGCCAGCAGCCCCACGCCGTCGGCTGAGCAGTTCTTC. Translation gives CASSPTPSAEQFF.

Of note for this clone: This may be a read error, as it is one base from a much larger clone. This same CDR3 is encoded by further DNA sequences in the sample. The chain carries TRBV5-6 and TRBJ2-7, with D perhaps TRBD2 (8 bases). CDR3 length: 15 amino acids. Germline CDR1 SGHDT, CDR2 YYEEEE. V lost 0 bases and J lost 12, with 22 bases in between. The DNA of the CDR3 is TGTGCCAGCAGCTTGGGTGGACAGGTTACCCGGGAGGGGTACTTC. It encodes CASSLGGQVTREGYF.

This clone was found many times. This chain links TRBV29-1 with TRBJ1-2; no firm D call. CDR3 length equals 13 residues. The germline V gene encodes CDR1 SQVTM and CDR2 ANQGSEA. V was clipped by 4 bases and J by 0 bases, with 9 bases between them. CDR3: CSVGAATNYGYTF. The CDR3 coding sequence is TGCAGCGTTGGGGCAGCTACTAACTATGGCTACACCTTC.

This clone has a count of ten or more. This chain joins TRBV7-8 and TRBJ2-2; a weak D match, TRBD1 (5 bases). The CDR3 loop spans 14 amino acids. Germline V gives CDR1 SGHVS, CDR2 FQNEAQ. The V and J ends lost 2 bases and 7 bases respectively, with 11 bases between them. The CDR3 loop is CASSLRPGHGELFF. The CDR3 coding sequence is TGTGCCAGCAGCTTACGGCCAGGGCACGGGGAGCTGTTTTTT.

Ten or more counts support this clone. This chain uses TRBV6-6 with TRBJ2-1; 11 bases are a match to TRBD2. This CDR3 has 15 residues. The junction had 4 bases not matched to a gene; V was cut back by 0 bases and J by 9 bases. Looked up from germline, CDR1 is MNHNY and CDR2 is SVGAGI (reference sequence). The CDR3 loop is CASSYSLAGVSEQFF. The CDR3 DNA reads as TGTGCCAGCAGTTACTCACTAGCGGGAGTCAGTGAGCAGTTCTTC.

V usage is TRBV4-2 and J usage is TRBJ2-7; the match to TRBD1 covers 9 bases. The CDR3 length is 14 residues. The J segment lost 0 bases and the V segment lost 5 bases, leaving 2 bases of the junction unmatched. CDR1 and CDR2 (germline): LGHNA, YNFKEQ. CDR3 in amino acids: CASSRDRDSYEQYF. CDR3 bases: TGTGCCAGCAGCAGGGACAGGGACTCCTACGAGCAGTACTTC.

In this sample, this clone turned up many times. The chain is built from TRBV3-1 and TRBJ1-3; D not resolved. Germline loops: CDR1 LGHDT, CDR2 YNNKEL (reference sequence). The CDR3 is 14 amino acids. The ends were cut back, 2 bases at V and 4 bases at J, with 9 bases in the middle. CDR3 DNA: TGTGCCAGCAGCCAACCAGGAACCGGAAACACCATATATTTT. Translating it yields CASSQPGTGNTIYF.

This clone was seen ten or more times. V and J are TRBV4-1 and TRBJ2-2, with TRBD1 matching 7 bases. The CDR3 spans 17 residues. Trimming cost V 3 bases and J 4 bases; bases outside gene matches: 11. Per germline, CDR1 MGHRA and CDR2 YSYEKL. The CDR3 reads CASSQYEGATRTGELFF. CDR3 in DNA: TGCGCCAGCAGCCAGTACGAGGGGGCGACACGCACCGGGGAGCTGTTTTTT.

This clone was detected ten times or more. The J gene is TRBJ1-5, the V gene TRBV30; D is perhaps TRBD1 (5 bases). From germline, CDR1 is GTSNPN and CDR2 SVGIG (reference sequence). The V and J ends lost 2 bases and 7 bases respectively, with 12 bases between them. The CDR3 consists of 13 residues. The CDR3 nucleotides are TGTGCCTGGAGTTCCCAGGGAGGCCAGCCCCAGCATTTT. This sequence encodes CAWSSQGGQPQHF.

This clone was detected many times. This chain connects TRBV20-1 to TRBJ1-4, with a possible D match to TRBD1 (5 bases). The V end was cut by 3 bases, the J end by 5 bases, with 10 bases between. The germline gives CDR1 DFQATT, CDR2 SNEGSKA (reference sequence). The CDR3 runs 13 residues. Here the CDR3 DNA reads TGCAGTGCTAGTAAGGGGATGAATGAAAAACTGTTTTTT. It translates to CSASKGMNEKLFF.

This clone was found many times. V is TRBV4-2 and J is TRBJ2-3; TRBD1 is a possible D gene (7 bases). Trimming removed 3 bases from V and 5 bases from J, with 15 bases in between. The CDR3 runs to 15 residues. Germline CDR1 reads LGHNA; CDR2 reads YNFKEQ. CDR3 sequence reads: CASSQDYRGEDTQYF. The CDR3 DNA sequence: TGTGCCAGCAGCCAGGACTACAGGGGCGAAGATACGCAGTATTTT.

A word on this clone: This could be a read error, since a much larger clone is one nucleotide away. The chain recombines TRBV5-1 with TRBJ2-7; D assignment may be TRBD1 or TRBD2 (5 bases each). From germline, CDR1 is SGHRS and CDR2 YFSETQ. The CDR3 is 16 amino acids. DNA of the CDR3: TGCGCCAGCATCTTGGCCCCCGGGACCTATACCTACGAGCAGTACTTC. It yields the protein CASILAPGTYTYEQYF.

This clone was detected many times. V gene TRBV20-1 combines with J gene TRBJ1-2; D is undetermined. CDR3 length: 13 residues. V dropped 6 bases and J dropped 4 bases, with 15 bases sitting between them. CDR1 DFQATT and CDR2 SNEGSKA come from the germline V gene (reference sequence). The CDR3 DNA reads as TGCAGTGCCACGTCGGGGAGTGGCTATGGCTACACCTTC. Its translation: CSATSGSGYGYTF.

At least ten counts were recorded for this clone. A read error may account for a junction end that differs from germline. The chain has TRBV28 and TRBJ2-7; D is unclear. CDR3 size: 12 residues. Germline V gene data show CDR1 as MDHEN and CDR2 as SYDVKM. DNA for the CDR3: TGTGCCAGCAGTTTAGGATATGGCAGTCCACTTTTC. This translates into CASSLGYGSPLF.